The rows below give T cell receptor beta chains drawn from one sample of a study of Graves' ophthalmopathy and Graves' hyperthyroidism. A single record per CDR3 protein comes from TCRdb applying MiXCR to the multiplex PCR reads. The table shows around 1.1 million distinct CDR3 sequences, with about 40% occurring only once. What was sequenced was peripheral blood or thyroid tissue (not recorded which). These receptors were obtained from an adult man with Graves' hyperthyroidism. CDR3s include the opening cysteine and the closing phenylalanine or tryptophan. D genes are given only for firm matches. The listing skips clone size in some rows; elsewhere it reads once, few, many or a size class.

v_call: TRBV25-1
d_call: TRBD1
j_call: TRBJ1-1
clone_size: -
cdr3_aa: CASSQRQGAPIGTEAFF
cdr3_nt: TGTGCCAGCAGCCAGAGACAGGGGGCTCCTATCGGGACTGAAGCTTTCTTT

v_call: TRBV20-1
d_call: TRBD1
j_call: TRBJ2-4
clone_size: -
cdr3_aa: CSATKEGAMDNIQYF
cdr3_nt: TGCAGTGCTACAAAAGAGGGGGCTATGGATAACATTCAGTACTTC

v_call: TRBV25-1
d_call: -
j_call: TRBJ2-1
clone_size: -
cdr3_aa: CASSEKVRRNEQFF
cdr3_nt: TGTGCCAGCAGTGAGAAAGTTCGAAGGAATGAGCAGTTCTTC

v_call: TRBV6-1
d_call: -
j_call: TRBJ2-2
clone_size: -
cdr3_aa: CASSWLEVTGELFF
cdr3_nt: TGTGCCAGCAGTTGGTTGGAAGTCACCGGGGAGCTGTTTTTT

v_call: TRBV28
d_call: TRBD1
j_call: TRBJ2-2
clone_size: -
cdr3_aa: CATGQTATGELFF
cdr3_nt: TGTGCCACGGGACAGACGGCCACCGGGGAGCTGTTTTTT

v_call: TRBV27
d_call: TRBD1
j_call: TRBJ1-6
clone_size: -
cdr3_aa: CASSFIDRGVSPLHF
cdr3_nt: TGTGCCAGCAGTTTCATTGACAGGGGAGTTTCACCCCTCCACTTT

v_call: TRBV19
d_call: -
j_call: TRBJ1-5
clone_size: -
cdr3_aa: CASSLDRPGNQPQHF
cdr3_nt: TGTGCCAGTTCTCTTGACAGGCCGGGCAATCAGCCCCAGCATTTT

v_call: TRBV4-2
d_call: TRBD1
j_call: TRBJ2-7
clone_size: -
cdr3_aa: CASSQVDRTYEQYF
cdr3_nt: TGTGCCAGCAGCCAAGTGGACAGGACCTACGAGCAGTACTTC

v_call: TRBV29-1
d_call: TRBD2
j_call: TRBJ2-7
clone_size: many
cdr3_aa: CSVWTSGSYEQYF
cdr3_nt: TGCAGCGTCTGGACTAGCGGGAGCTACGAGCAGTACTTC

v_call: TRBV28
d_call: -
j_call: TRBJ2-7
clone_size: few
cdr3_aa: CASSLHSTGNEQYF
cdr3_nt: TGTGCCAGCAGCCTACATAGCACAGGTAACGAGCAGTACTTC

v_call: TRBV19
d_call: TRBD2
j_call: TRBJ2-7
clone_size: many
cdr3_aa: CASSMSSGSHEQYF
cdr3_nt: TGTGCCAGTAGTATGAGTAGCGGGAGCCACGAGCAGTACTTC

v_call: TRBV10-2
d_call: -
j_call: TRBJ1-5
clone_size: few
cdr3_aa: CASSDSGQGYEPQHF
cdr3_nt: TGCGCCAGCAGTGACTCCGGGCAGGGTTACGAGCCCCAGCATTTT

v_call: TRBV19
d_call: -
j_call: TRBJ2-7
clone_size: few
cdr3_aa: CASSSLRVINEQYF
cdr3_nt: TGTGCCAGTAGCTCGCTCAGGGTTATCAACGAGCAGTACTTC

v_call: TRBV12-3/TRBV12-4
d_call: -
j_call: TRBJ2-7
clone_size: many
cdr3_aa: CASSPPSNEQYF
cdr3_nt: TGTGCCAGCAGCCCACCAAGCAACGAGCAGTACTTC

v_call: TRBV2
d_call: -
j_call: TRBJ1-2
clone_size: -
cdr3_aa: CASSQTNTDGSRYGYTF
cdr3_nt: TGTGCCAGCAGTCAGACAAACACGGACGGATCCCGCTATGGCTACACCTTC

v_call: TRBV4-3
d_call: -
j_call: TRBJ2-7
clone_size: few
cdr3_aa: CASSQDPTGSYEQYF
cdr3_nt: TGCGCCAGCAGCCAAGACCCCACGGGCTCCTACGAGCAGTACTTC

v_call: TRBV4-1
d_call: TRBD2
j_call: TRBJ2-7
clone_size: -
cdr3_aa: CASSQEVSGRNYEQYF
cdr3_nt: TGCGCCAGCAGCCAAGAGGTAAGCGGGAGAAACTACGAGCAGTACTTC

v_call: TRBV7-3
d_call: -
j_call: TRBJ2-2
clone_size: -
cdr3_aa: CASSVYDTGELFF
cdr3_nt: TGTGCCAGCAGCGTATACGATACCGGGGAGCTGTTTTTT

v_call: TRBV7-3
d_call: -
j_call: TRBJ2-2
clone_size: -
cdr3_aa: CASSSNVGGGELFF
cdr3_nt: TGTGCCAGCAGCTCTAACGTAGGAGGCGGGGAGCTGTTTTTT

v_call: TRBV4-1
d_call: TRBD1
j_call: TRBJ2-7
clone_size: -
cdr3_aa: CASSQEARGFSDEQYF
cdr3_nt: TGCGCCAGCAGCCAAGAGGCCAGGGGGTTTTCGGACGAGCAGTACTTC

v_call: TRBV12-3/TRBV12-4
d_call: -
j_call: TRBJ1-5
clone_size: few
cdr3_aa: CASSTSNRAGNQPQHF
cdr3_nt: TGTGCCAGCAGCACCAGTAACAGGGCTGGCAATCAGCCCCAGCATTTT

v_call: TRBV5-1
d_call: TRBD1
j_call: TRBJ1-1
clone_size: many
cdr3_aa: CASSSNPTGLNTEAFF
cdr3_nt: TGCGCCAGCAGTTCGAATCCGACAGGGTTGAACACTGAAGCTTTCTTT

v_call: TRBV7-8
d_call: -
j_call: TRBJ2-5
clone_size: many
cdr3_aa: CASRTMQGPETQYF
cdr3_nt: TGTGCCAGCAGGACGATGCAGGGTCCAGAGACCCAGTACTTC

v_call: TRBV2
d_call: -
j_call: TRBJ2-7
clone_size: -
cdr3_aa: CASSEATADIDEQYF
cdr3_nt: TGTGCCAGCAGTGAAGCGACGGCGGATATCGACGAGCAGTACTTC

v_call: TRBV12-3/TRBV12-4
d_call: TRBD2
j_call: TRBJ2-6
clone_size: few
cdr3_aa: CASSPPGGRISGANVLTF
cdr3_nt: TGTGCCAGCAGTCCTCCGGGGGGAAGGATCTCTGGGGCCAACGTCCTGACTTTC

v_call: TRBV6-4
d_call: TRBD1
j_call: TRBJ2-2
clone_size: -
cdr3_aa: CASSDSDRGNTGELFF
cdr3_nt: TGTGCCAGCAGTGACTCCGACAGGGGGAACACCGGGGAGCTGTTTTTT

v_call: TRBV25-1
d_call: -
j_call: TRBJ1-1
clone_size: many
cdr3_aa: CASTSWQPNTEAFF
cdr3_nt: TGTGCCAGCACCTCATGGCAGCCGAACACTGAAGCTTTCTTT

v_call: TRBV6-5
d_call: -
j_call: TRBJ2-5
clone_size: many
cdr3_aa: CASSTTGQETQYF
cdr3_nt: TGTGCCAGCAGTACGACAGGCCAAGAGACCCAGTACTTC

v_call: TRBV13
d_call: -
j_call: TRBJ1-2
clone_size: many
cdr3_aa: CASSLRSGEDGYTF
cdr3_nt: TGTGCCAGCAGCTTACGATCGGGGGAGGATGGCTACACCTTC